A single sample gave rise to the 2 T cell receptor beta chains below, sequenced in a study of blood T cell repertoires in COVID-19. The assay was immunoSEQ multiplex PCR, and TCRdb's table has in-frame clones only and misses some. The table has over 110,000 clones, approximately 80% seen once; the top ten hold approximately 3.5%. Sequencing was performed on peripheral blood. Source of these receptors: a man between 70 and 80 years old who had recovered from COVID-19.

The chain combines TRBV4-1 with TRBJ2-7; 13 positions match TRBD2. The CDR3 contains 17 residues. CDR1 MGHRA and CDR2 YSYEKL come from the germline V gene. V was pared by 1 base and J by 0 bases, with 3 bases of the junction left unmatched. CDR3 bases: TGCGCCAGCAGCCAAGTACTAGCGGGAGGGCCCTCCTACGAGCAGTACTTC. Amino acids: CASSQVLAGGPSYEQYF.

This clone showed up many times. This chain joins TRBV6-5 and TRBJ1-1; the D is unclear. The CDR3 consists of 13 residues. Germline V lookup: CDR1 MNHEY, CDR2 SVGAGI. V lost 6 bases and J 1 base, leaving 9 bases between the germline ends. The CDR3 spells CASRARQNTEAFF. CDR3 bases: TGTGCCAGCAGAGCTCGACAGAACACTGAAGCTTTCTTT.